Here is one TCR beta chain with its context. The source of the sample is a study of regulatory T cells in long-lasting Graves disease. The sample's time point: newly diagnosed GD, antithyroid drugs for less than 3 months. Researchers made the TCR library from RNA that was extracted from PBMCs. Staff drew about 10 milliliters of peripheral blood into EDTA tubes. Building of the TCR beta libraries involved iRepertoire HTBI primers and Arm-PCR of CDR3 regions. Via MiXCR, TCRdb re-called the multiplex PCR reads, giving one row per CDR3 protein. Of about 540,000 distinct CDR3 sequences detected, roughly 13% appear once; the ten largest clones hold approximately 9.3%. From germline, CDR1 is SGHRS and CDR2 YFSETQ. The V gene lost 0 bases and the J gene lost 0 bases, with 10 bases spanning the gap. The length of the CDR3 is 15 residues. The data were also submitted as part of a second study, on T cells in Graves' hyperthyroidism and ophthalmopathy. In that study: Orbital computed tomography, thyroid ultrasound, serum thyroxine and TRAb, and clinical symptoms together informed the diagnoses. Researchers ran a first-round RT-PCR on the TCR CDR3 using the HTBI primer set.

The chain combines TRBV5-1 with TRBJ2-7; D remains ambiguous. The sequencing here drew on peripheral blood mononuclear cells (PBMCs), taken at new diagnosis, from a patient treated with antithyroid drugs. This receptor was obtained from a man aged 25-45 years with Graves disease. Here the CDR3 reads CASSLGVAISYEQYF. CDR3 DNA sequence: TGCGCCAGCAGCTTGGGAGTGGCAATCTCCTACGAGCAGTACTTC. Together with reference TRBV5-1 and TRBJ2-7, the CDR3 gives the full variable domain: KAGVTQTPRYLIKTRGQQVTLSCSPISGHRSVSWYQQTPGQGLQFLFEYFSETQRNKGNFPGRFSGRQFSNSRSEMNVSTLELGDSALYLCASSLGVAISYEQYFGPGTRLTVT.